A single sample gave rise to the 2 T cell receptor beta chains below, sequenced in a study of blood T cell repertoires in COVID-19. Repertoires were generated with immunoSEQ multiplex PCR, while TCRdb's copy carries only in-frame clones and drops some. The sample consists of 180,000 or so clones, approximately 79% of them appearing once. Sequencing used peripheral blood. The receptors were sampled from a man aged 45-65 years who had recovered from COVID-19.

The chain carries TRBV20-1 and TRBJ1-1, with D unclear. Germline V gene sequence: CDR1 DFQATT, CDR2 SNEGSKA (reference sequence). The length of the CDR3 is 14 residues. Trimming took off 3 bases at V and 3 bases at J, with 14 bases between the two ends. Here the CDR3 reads CSASKTGIYTEAFF. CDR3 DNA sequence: TGCAGTGCTAGTAAAACCGGGATCTACACTGAAGCTTTCTTT.

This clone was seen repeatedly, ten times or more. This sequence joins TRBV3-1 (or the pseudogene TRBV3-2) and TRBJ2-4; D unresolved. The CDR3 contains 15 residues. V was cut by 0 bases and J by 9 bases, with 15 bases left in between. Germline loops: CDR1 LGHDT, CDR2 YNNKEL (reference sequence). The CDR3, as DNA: TGTGCCAGCAGCCAAGATCCGCACAGCCTGGGCATTCAGTACTTC. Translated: CASSQDPHSLGIQYF.